These 11 T cell receptor beta chains share one sample of origin, sequenced in a study of T-cell reconstitution after alpha-beta-depleted transplantation in children. Using unique molecular identifiers, the investigators prepared the TCRbeta library. TCRdb independently ran MiXCR on the PCR reads; one entry per CDR3 protein. The table records about 260,000 distinct CDR3 sequences, 6.5% to 9% of them present only once. Sequenced here: PBMCs, mostly from graft donor cells, sampled 180 days after TCRalphabeta/CD19-depleted stem cell transplant. The origin of the receptors is a male patient aged 10 to 17 who had a stem cell transplant for acute lymphoblastic leukemia, so the T cells may come from the graft donor.

The rearrangement joins TRBV6-5 to TRBJ2-1; 16 bases agree with TRBD2. Losses at the gene ends were 6 bases for V and 4 bases for J; bases not matched to a gene: 6. The CDR3 runs 17 residues. In germline, CDR1 is MNHEY, CDR2 SVGAGI. The CDR3 region has the DNA TGTGCCAGCAGAGGGACTAGCGGGAGGGCCTCGTACAATGAGCAGTTCTTC. Translated: CASRGTSGRASYNEQFF.

At least ten counts were recorded for this clonotype. V and J are TRBV12-3 or TRBV12-4 and TRBJ2-7, with 8 positions matching TRBD1. The V and J ends lost 3 bases and 0 bases, in that order; junction bases with no gene match: 7. The CDR3 runs 16 residues. CDR3 sequence (DNA): TGTGCCAGCAGTTTTCGTGCGGACAGGGCCTCCTACGAGCAGTACTTC. It is translated as CASSFRADRASYEQYF.

This clonotype was recorded at least ten times. J is TRBJ2-7 and V is TRBV20-1; D is uncertain. Between the trimmed V and J ends, which lost 6 bases and 3 bases, there was a span of 9 bases. The length of the CDR3 is 11 residues. From germline, CDR1 is DFQATT and CDR2 SNEGSKA (reference sequence). In DNA form, the CDR3 reads TGCAGTGCAAGACTTGGCTACGAGCAGTACTTC. Its translation: CSARLGYEQYF.

The table lists this clonotype with a few counts. The V and J genes are TRBV27 and TRBJ2-4; tentatively, D is TRBD2 (6 bases). This CDR3 comprises 15 residues. Per germline, CDR1 MNHEY and CDR2 SMNVEV (reference sequence). Deletions cut 8 bases from V and 0 bases from J, with 14 bases between. The CDR3 here is CASFGGGLAKNIQYF. The CDR3 DNA sequence: TGTGCCAGCTTTGGGGGAGGCTTAGCCAAAAACATTCAGTACTTC.

A few counts support this clonotype. The J gene is TRBJ2-5, the V gene TRBV5-1; no firm D call. This CDR3 has 14 amino acids. The germline CDR1 and CDR2 sequences are SGHRS and YFSETQ. Between the trimmed V and J ends, which lost 0 bases and 4 bases, there was a span of 10 bases. CDR3 sequence (DNA): TGCGCCAGCAGCTTGGCGGCAGTAGCAGAGACCCAGTACTTC. Translating it yields CASSLAAVAETQYF.

In the case of this clonotype: A much more abundant neighbour one base away suggests this may be a read error. The gene calls are TRBV20-1 and TRBJ2-3; D may be TRBD2 (5 bases). CDR3 length equals 13 residues. Germline values: CDR1 DFQATT, CDR2 SNEGSKA (reference sequence). The CDR3 DNA reads TGCAGTGCTGGAGAGGGCGGTTCAGATACGCAGTATTTT. This sequence encodes CSAGEGGSDTQYF.

This clonotype was observed at least ten times. The rearrangement uses TRBV4-3 and TRBJ1-1, with 7 positions matching TRBD1. The trim removed 3 bases at V and 5 bases at J, leaving 6 bases unmatched. Germline lookup yields CDR1 LGHNA and CDR2 YSLEER. This CDR3 spans 14 amino acids. DNA for the CDR3: TGCGCCAGCAGCCAGGAGGGGGCGCGAACTGAAGCTTTCTTT. Encoded protein: CASSQEGARTEAFF.

This clonotype came up many times. At one end the junction does not follow the germline gene, possibly because of a read error. This chain connects TRBV5-5 to TRBJ2-5, with D perhaps TRBD2 (6 bases). The germline gives CDR1 SGHKS, CDR2 YYEKEE (reference sequence). This CDR3 region has 14 residues. The DNA for the CDR3 is TGTGCCAGCAGCATCGGCGGGGCGTACCAAGAGACCCACTTC. Translating it yields CASSIGGAYQETHF.

This clonotype came up many times. The gene calls are TRBV9 and TRBJ2-4, with TRBD1 matching 8 bases. V shed 3 bases, J shed 3 bases, and the junction held 2 bases outside the gene matches. Germline-derived CDR1 and CDR2 are SGDLS and YYNGEE. The CDR3 has 14 amino acids. The CDR3 protein is CASSATGDKNIQYF. CDR3 DNA sequence: TGTGCCAGCAGCGCGACAGGGGACAAAAACATTCAGTACTTC.

The chain has TRBV19 and TRBJ1-1; 10 bases agree with TRBD1. The V segment lost 5 bases and the J segment 2 bases; nucleotides outside the gene matches: 11. In germline, CDR1 is LNHDA, CDR2 SQIVND (reference sequence). The CDR3 extends over 17 amino acids. CDR3 bases: TGTGCCAGTAGTGCCCGCCGAGGGACAGGGGTTAACACTGAAGCTTTCTTT. Protein sequence: CASSARRGTGVNTEAFF.

The table lists this clonotype with many counts. This chain connects TRBV24-1 to TRBJ2-5; 7 bases fit TRBD1. Germline CDR1 reads KGHDR; CDR2 reads SFDVKD. V was pared by 2 bases and J by 4 bases, with 6 bases of the junction left unmatched. This CDR3 spans 15 amino acids. CDR3 residues: CATSDSDRVAETQYF. CDR3 sequence (DNA): TGTGCCACCAGTGATTCCGACAGGGTGGCAGAGACCCAGTACTTC.